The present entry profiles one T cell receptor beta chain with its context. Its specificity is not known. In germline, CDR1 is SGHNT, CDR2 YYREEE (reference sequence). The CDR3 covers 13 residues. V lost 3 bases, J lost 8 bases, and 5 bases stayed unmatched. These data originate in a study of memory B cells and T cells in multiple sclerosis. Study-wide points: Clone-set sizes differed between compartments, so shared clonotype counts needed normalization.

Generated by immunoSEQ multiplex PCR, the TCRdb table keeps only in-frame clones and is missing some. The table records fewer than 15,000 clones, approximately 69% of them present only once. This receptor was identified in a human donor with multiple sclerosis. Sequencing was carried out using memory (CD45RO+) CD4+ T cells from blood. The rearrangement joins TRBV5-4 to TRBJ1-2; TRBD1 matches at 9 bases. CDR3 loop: CASSYAGQGGYTF. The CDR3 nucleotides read TGTGCCAGCAGCTACGCGGGACAGGGCGGCTACACCTTC.